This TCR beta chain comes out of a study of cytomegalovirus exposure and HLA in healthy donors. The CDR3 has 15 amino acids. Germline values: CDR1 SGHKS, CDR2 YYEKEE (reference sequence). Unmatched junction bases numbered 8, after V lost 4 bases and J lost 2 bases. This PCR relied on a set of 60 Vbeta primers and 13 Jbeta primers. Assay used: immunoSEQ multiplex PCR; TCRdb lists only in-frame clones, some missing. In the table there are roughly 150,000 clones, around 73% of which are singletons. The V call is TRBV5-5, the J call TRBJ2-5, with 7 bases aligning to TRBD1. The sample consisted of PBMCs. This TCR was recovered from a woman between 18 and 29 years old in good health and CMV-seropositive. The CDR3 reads CASSRTARGQETQYF. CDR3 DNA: TGTGCCAGCAGCCGCACGGCCAGGGGGCAAGAGACCCAGTACTTC. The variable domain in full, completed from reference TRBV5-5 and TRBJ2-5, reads DAGVTQSPTHLIKTRGQQVTLRCSPISGHKSVSWYQQVLGQGPQFIFQYYEKEERGRGNFPDRFSARQFPNYSSELNVNALLLGDSALYLCASSRTARGQETQYFGPGTRLLVL.